These 2 T cell receptor beta chains were all obtained from the same sample, sequenced in a study of blood T cells in healthy people across ages. A second roughly 6 to 12 cycle PCR used barcoded and J-beta primers. Each CDR3 protein gets one entry after TCRdb re-called the 5' RACE reads with MiXCR. Among approximately 800,000 distinct CDR3 sequences listed, 20% to 25% were seen once. The sample was also reused in another study, on T cells of mothers and their children.

The sequenced sample consisted of blood. These receptors were collected from a boy aged 5-17 years in good health.

This chain uses TRBV10-2 with TRBJ2-3, with 11 bases aligning to TRBD1. Germline V gene data show CDR1 as WSHSY and CDR2 as SAAADI. V shed 6 bases and J 0 bases; nucleotides not matched to a gene: 11. The CDR3 extends over 18 amino acids. The CDR3 sequence is CASRSGTGGVGSTDTQYF. The CDR3 DNA is TGCGCCAGCAGGTCCGGGACAGGGGGAGTCGGAAGCACAGATACGCAGTATTTT.

The sample holds a few counts of this clonotype. J is TRBJ2-1 and V is TRBV7-2; no firm D call. CDR1 SGHTA and CDR2 FQGNSA come from the germline V gene. The CDR3 consists of 14 residues. The germline V and J ends were trimmed by 5 bases and 6 bases, with 14 bases remaining between them. CDR3 loop: CASSVRKVPNEQFF. In nucleotides, the CDR3 is TGTGCCAGCAGCGTAAGAAAGGTCCCCAATGAGCAGTTCTTC.